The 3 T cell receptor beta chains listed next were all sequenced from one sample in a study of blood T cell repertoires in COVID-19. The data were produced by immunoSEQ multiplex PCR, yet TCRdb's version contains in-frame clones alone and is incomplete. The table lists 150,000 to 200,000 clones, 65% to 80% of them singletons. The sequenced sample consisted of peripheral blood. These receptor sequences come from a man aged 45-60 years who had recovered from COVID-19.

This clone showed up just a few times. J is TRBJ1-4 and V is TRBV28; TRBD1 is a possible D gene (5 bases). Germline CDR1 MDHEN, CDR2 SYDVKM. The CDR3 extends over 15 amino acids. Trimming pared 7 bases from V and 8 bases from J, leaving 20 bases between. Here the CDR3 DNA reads TGTGCCAGCAAAACGACAGACCCGGGTGGGGAAAAACTGTTTTTT. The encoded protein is CASKTTDPGGEKLFF.

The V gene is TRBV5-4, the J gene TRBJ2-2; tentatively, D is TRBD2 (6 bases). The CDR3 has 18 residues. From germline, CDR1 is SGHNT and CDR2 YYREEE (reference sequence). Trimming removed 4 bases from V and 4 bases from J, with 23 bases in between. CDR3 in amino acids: CASSPGGVRSRGTGELFF. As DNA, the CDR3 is TGTGCCAGCAGCCCTGGAGGGGTCAGGTCAAGGGGCACCGGGGAGCTGTTTTTT.

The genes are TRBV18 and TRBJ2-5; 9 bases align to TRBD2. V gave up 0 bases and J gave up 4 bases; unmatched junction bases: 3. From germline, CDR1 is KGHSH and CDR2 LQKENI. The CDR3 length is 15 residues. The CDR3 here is CASSPPAGGRETQYF. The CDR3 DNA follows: TGTGCCAGCTCACCACCGGCGGGAGGGCGAGAGACCCAGTACTTC.